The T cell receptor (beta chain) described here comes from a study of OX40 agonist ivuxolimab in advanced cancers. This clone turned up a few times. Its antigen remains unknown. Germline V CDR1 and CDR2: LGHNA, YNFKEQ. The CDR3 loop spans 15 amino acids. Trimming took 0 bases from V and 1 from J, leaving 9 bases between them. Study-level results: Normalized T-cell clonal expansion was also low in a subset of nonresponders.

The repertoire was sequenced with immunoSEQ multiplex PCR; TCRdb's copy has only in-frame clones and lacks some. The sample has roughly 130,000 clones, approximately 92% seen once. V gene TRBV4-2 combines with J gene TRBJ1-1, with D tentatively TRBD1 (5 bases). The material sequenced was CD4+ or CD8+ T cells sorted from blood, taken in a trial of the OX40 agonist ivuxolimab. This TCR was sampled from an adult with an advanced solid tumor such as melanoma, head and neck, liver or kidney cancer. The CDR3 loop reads CASSQDGGPNTEAFF. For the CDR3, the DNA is TGTGCCAGCAGCCAAGATGGGGGTCCGAACACTGAAGCTTTCTTT.